This T cell receptor beta chain was identified during a study of low-dose radiotherapy and immunotherapy resistance in tumors. Study in general: Cohort 2, a group dosed every two weeks at 1 Gy per fraction, received 13 Gy in total over 26 weeks.

TRAV- and TRBV-specific primers were used for first-strand cDNA, which covered alpha and beta chains. Amplification of TCRs used a constant-region primer and V-primer adapter for 15 to 25 PCR cycles. TCRdb itself ran the reads through MiXCR, one entry per CDR3 protein. The sample consists of approximately 14,000 distinct CDR3 sequences, 45% to 55% of them appearing once. This CDR3 contains 18 residues. The J segment lost 8 bases and the V segment lost 8 bases, leaving 20 bases of the junction unmatched. Germline-derived CDR1 and CDR2 are LNHNV and YYDKDF (reference sequence). V usage is TRBV15 and J usage is TRBJ2-1; TRBD2 aligns across 11 bases. This TCR was sampled from a human donor with advanced metastatic prostate, ovarian, gallbladder or colorectal cancer (not recorded which). This table probably holds off-target reads from a library built for another chain. CDR3 in DNA: TGTGCCACCTCCGGCGCCCAAGGTAGCGGGAGGGCCGTCGATGAGCAGTTCTTC. Translating gives CATSGAQGSGRAVDEQFF.